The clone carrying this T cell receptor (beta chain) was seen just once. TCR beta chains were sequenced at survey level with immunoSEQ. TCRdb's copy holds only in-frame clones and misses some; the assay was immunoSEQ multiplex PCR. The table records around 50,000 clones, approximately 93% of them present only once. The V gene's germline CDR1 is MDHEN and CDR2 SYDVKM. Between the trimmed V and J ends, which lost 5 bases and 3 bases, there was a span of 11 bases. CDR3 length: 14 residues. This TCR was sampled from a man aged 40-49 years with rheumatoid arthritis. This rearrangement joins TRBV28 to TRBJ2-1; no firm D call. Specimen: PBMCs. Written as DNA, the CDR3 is TGTGCCAGCAGTAGAGAAAGAATCTACAATGAGCAGTTCTTC. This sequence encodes CASSRERIYNEQFF. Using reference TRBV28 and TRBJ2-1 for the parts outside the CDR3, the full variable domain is DVKVTQSSRYLVKRTGEKVFLECVQDMDHENMFWYRQDPGLGLRLIYFSYDVKMKEKGDIPEGYSVSREKKERFSLILESASTNQTSMYLCASSRERIYNEQFFGPGTRLTVL.